The rows below give T cell receptor beta chains drawn from one sample of a study of T-cell reconstitution after alpha-beta-depleted transplantation in children. Via MiXCR, TCRdb re-called the PCR reads, giving one row per CDR3 protein. This sample has 90,000 to 150,000 distinct CDR3 sequences; 20% to 25% occur once, and the top ten carry about 10%. This sample comprised PBMCs, mostly from graft donor cells, obtained 180 days after TCRalphabeta/CD19-depleted stem cell transplant. The source is a male patient under 10 years old who had a stem cell transplant for chronic granulomatous disease, so the T cells may come from the graft donor. Both conserved end residues are part of each CDR3. The order of the fields is V gene, D gene, J gene, CDR3 protein. A D gene is named only where the DNA matches it firmly.

>TRBV24-1|TRBD1|TRBJ2-7
CATSSGQGPWYEQYF
>TRBV28|TRBD2|TRBJ2-2
CASSTDRDYYTGELFF
>TRBV20-1|.|TRBJ2-7
CSARDQGDGEQYF
>TRBV12-3/TRBV12-4|.|TRBJ2-1
CASSRGKVSYNEQFF
>TRBV7-6|TRBD1|TRBJ1-2
CASSLRQGGTSGYTF
>TRBV18|.|TRBJ1-3
CASSSNSGNTIYF
>TRBV5-1|.|TRBJ2-1
CASSGLKALNSYNEQFF
>TRBV29-1|.|TRBJ1-1
CSVETGGAAEAFF
>TRBV28|TRBD1|TRBJ2-5
CASSLGTGFQETQYF
>TRBV12-3/TRBV12-4|TRBD2|TRBJ2-3
CASSPGLAVDTQYF
>TRBV7-2|TRBD1|TRBJ2-5
CASSPDRAQETQYF
>TRBV20-1|.|TRBJ2-2
CSAQNTGELFF
>TRBV20-1|TRBD2|TRBJ2-5
CSAYTSGNTERGYF
>TRBV5-1|.|TRBJ2-1
CASSLGGQWGAYNEQFF